This T cell receptor (beta chain) was retrieved from a study of T cell responses to AZD1222 COVID-19 vaccine. Profiled with immunoSEQ multiplex PCR; TCRdb holds only in-frame clones, not every one. The profile covers about 140,000 clones, with roughly nine tenths appearing a single time and 1% to 1.5% taken by the ten largest. Trimming took off 0 bases at V and 7 bases at J, with 11 bases between the two ends. The CDR3 sequence is 15 residues long. Germline values: CDR1 SGDLS, CDR2 YYNGEE. The sequencing used peripheral blood, collected 28 days after the second AZD1222 dose. The receptor was isolated from an adult who received the AZD1222 COVID-19 vaccine. V and J are TRBV9 and TRBJ1-6, with D unclear. The CDR3 region has the DNA TGTGCCAGCAGCGTAGAAGAGCTTTCAAATTCACCCCTCCACTTT. It encodes CASSVEELSNSPLHF.